The TCR beta chain described here comes from a study of human thymus T cells. V was shortened by 1 base and J by 6 bases, with 3 bases between the two germline ends. There are 11 residues in the CDR3. The germline CDR1 and CDR2 sequences are SEHNR and FQNEAQ (reference sequence). Profiled with immunoSEQ multiplex PCR; TCRdb holds only in-frame clones, not every one. The sample consists of about 60,000 clones, around 94% of them appearing once. The source material was blood. The source is a boy in the first two years of life with a congenital heart defect but otherwise immunologically healthy. This chain links TRBV7-9 with TRBJ1-2; D is unclear. Written as DNA, the CDR3 is TGTGCCAGCAGCTTAGGTGATGGCTACACCTTC. Protein sequence: CASSLGDGYTF.